What follows describes a single TCR beta chain. This sample was taken from a study of blood T cell repertoires in COVID-19. For the study at large: Researchers got acute and convalescent COVID-19 samples from the United States, Italy and Spain.

As originally analysed: Amplification from reference gene primers served as the basis for estimated nucleated cell counts. Here immunoSEQ multiplex PCR was the method, and the copy in TCRdb shows in-frame clones only, minus some. Clone size and V and J calls were adopted from that table, with D and trimming inferred from the DNA. Of about 130,000 clones in the sample, 81% were seen once. Germline-derived CDR1 and CDR2 are MNHEY and SVGAGI. V lost 7 bases to trimming and J lost 10 bases, with 20 bases between them. The CDR3 covers 15 residues. The chain uses TRBV6-5 and TRBJ1-6, with D tentatively TRBD1 (5 bases). This TCR derives from a man aged 25 to 45 with COVID-19, enrolled during active disease. Material: peripheral blood. CDR3 loop: CASTPLGGLGSPLHF. DNA for the CDR3: TGTGCCAGCACCCCCTTGGGGGGTCTGGGATCACCCCTCCACTTT.